This T cell receptor (beta chain) was recorded in a study of Ad26.COV2.S vaccination and SARS-CoV-2 variants. Study summary: Into the muscle, Ad26.COV2.S was dosed once or twice, 56 days apart.

Produced via immunoSEQ multiplex PCR; TCRdb's table is partial and in-frame only. In the table there are under 250,000 clones, roughly 87% of which are singletons. Treatment given: some 20 received Ad26.COV2.S at low or high dose, single or two shots; about 5 received placebo; per-sample allocation not given. The samples were gathered on day 63 after the first injection of vaccine or placebo. The receptor was derived from a person between 18 and 65 years old who received the Ad26.COV2.S COVID-19 vaccine or a placebo. The input for sequencing was peripheral blood, taken in a trial of Ad26.COV2.S vaccine versus placebo.

CDR3 nucleotides: TGTGCCAGCAGCGGCGGACAGGGAAACACCATATATTTT. Protein: CASSGGQGNTIYF. The genes are TRBV7-8 and TRBJ1-3, with D possibly matching TRBD1 (6 bases). The CDR3 length is 13 residues. CDR1 is SGHVS, CDR2 FQNEAQ, per germline. V was shortened by 5 bases and J by 4 bases, with 9 bases between the two germline ends.